This TCR beta chain emerged from a study of T cell repertoires in cytomegalovirus infection. About the research overall: Newly reported HLA-C-restricted and thoroughly characterized HLA-B-restricted CMV epitopes were employed. Public TCR beta signatures provided an indication of both CMV infection and a matching HLA type. Notes on the study in general: Adding up the frequency of public TCR beta families identified people who carried CMV plus the relevant HLA.

The length of the CDR3 is 14 residues. V was pared by 4 bases and J by 6 bases, with 13 bases between. In germline, CDR1 is SNHLY, CDR2 FYNNEI. On this clonotype: Its antigen is not identified.

From the reads, TCRdb called clonotypes with MiXCR, one entry per CDR3 protein. In the table there are 340,000 or so distinct CDR3 sequences, just under 25% of which are singletons. Source: cultured PBMCs, taken from culture after CMV antigen stimulation. This TCR came from a human donor in good health (CMV status not recorded). Some clones in this sample may be carry-over from other donors' samples. The rearrangement uses TRBV2 and TRBJ1-5, with D possibly being TRBD1 (6 bases). In DNA, the CDR3 is TGTGCCAGCAGTGGTGGGGGCGGAAGTCAGCCCCAGCATTTT. As protein: CASSGGGGSQPQHF.